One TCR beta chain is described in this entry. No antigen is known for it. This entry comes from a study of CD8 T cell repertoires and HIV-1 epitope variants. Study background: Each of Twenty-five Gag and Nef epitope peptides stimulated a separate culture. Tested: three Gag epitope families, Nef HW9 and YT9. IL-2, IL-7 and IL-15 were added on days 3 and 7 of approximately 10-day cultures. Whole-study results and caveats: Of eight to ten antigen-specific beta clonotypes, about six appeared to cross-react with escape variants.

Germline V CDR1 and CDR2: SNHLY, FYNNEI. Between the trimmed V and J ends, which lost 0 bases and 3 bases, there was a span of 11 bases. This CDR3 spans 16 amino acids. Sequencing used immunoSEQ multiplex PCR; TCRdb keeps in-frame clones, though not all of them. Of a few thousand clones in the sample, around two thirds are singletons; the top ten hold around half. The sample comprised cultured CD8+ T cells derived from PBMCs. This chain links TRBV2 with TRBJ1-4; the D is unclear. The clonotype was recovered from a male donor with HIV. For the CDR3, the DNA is TGTGCCAGCAGTGAAGCGGGTAATCGGGCTAATGAAAAACTGTTTTTT. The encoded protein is CASSEAGNRANEKLFF.